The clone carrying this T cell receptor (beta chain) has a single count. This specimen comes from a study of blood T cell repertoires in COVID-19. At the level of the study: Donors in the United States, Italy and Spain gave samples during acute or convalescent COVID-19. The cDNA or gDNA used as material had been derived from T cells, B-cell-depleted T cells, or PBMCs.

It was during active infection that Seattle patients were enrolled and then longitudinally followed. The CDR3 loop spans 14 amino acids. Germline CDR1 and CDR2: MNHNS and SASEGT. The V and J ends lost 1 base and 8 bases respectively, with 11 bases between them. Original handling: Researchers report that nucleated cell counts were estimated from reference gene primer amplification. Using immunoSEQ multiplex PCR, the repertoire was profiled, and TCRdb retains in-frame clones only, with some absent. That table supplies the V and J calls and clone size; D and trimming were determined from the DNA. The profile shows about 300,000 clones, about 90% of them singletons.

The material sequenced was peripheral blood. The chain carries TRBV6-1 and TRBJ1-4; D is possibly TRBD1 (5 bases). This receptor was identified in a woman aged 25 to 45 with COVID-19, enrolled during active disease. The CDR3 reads CASSEGRVWEKLFF. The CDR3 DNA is TGTGCCAGCAGTGAAGGCAGGGTATGGGAAAAACTGTTTTTT.